Listed below are T cell receptor beta chains from one sample, sequenced in a study of Graves' ophthalmopathy and Graves' hyperthyroidism. TCRdb reprocessed the multiplex PCR reads with MiXCR, giving one entry per CDR3 protein. The table has some 200,000 distinct CDR3 sequences, 25% to 35% seen once. The specimen was peripheral blood. The origin of the receptors is a man aged 50-60 years with Graves' ophthalmopathy. Each CDR3 is given with its conserved first and last residue. Each record gives: clone size, D gene, J gene, V gene, CDR3 DNA, CDR3 protein. A D gene is named only where the DNA matches it firmly. Clone size is shown for a subset of rows, as once, few, many or a class of expanded clone.

many NA TRBJ2-4 TRBV11-3 TGTGCCAGCAGCTTAGGGGGGCCGACGGGCGAGTACTTC CASSLGGPTGEYF
NA TRBD2 TRBJ2-5 TRBV7-2 TGTGCCAGCAGCTTATTACTAGCGGGATCGGGGGAGACCCAGTACTTC CASSLLLAGSGETQYF
many TRBD1 TRBJ2-5 TRBV28 TGTGCCAGCAGTTTAGACAGGGGTCAGGAGACCCAGTACTTC CASSLDRGQETQYF
many TRBD1 TRBJ1-1 TRBV9 TGTGCCAGCAGCGTAGTAGGACAGGGGTATATGAACACTGAAGCTTTCTTT CASSVVGQGYMNTEAFF
many NA TRBJ2-7 TRBV9 TGTGCCAGCAGCGTGAGTAGCGGACCATCCTACGAGCAGTACTTC CASSVSSGPSYEQYF
many NA TRBJ2-6 TRBV18 TGTGCCAGCTCACCGAAGTCCGCTGGGGCCAACGTCCTGACTTTC CASSPKSAGANVLTF
NA TRBD1 TRBJ1-5 TRBV6-2/TRBV6-3 TGTGCCAGCAGTTACGTCAGGGGGTCCGGTCAGCCCCAGCATTTT CASSYVRGSGQPQHF
few NA TRBJ2-5 TRBV15 TGTGCCACCAGCAGAGAGGACGTCCGGGAGACCCAGTACTTC CATSREDVRETQYF
many NA TRBJ1-5 TRBV28 TGTGCCAGCAGTTTATATGTCAGGGCCTCTTCTCAGCCCCAGCATTTT CASSLYVRASSQPQHF
many NA TRBJ2-7 TRBV27 TGTGCCAGGACCGCGGGGCAGGGCCACGAGCAGTACTTC CARTAGQGHEQYF
NA NA TRBJ2-5 TRBV6-5 TGTGCCAGCAGTTCCGCTCCGACAGGTTACCAAGAGACCCAGTACTTC CASSSAPTGYQETQYF
NA TRBD1 TRBJ1-2 TRBV13 TGTGCCAGCAGCTTTGGGACAGTACAGGGCTACACCTTC CASSFGTVQGYTF
many TRBD2 TRBJ2-7 TRBV7-2 TGTGCCAGCAGCTTAGTGACTAGCGGGTCCTACGAGCAGTACTTC CASSLVTSGSYEQYF
many TRBD1 TRBJ1-6 TRBV10-3 TGTGCCATCAGTGAGTCAGGGGGCAATTCACCCCTCCACTTT CAISESGGNSPLHF
many NA TRBJ2-7 TRBV3-1 TGTGCCAGCAGCCAAGTTAGGGCAGGAGCCGAGCAGTACTTC CASSQVRAGAEQYF
many NA TRBJ1-2 TRBV20-1 TGCAGTGCTACCGGGGACTATGGCTACACCTTC CSATGDYGYTF
many TRBD2 TRBJ2-7 TRBV20-1 TGCAGTGCTAGAGATGGGACTACCTACGAGCAGTACTTC CSARDGTTYEQYF
few TRBD2 TRBJ2-2 TRBV11-2 TGTGCCAGCAGCCCACGGCCTAGCGGGAGGTGGAACACCGGGGAGCTGTTTTTT CASSPRPSGRWNTGELFF
NA NA TRBJ1-5 TRBV7-8 TGTGCCAGCAGCTCAGAGGGGCCACAATGGGGTCAGCCCCAGCATTTT CASSSEGPQWGQPQHF
NA NA TRBJ1-3 TRBV19 TGTGCCAGTAGTATACCCGGTAGAGCTGGAAACACCATATATTTT CASSIPGRAGNTIYF
many NA TRBJ2-5 TRBV7-9 TGTGCCAGCAGCTTAGCGAACGAGGAGACCCAGTACTTC CASSLANEETQYF
NA TRBD1 TRBJ1-2 TRBV5-1 TGCGCCAGCAGCATCCGGGACAGGGGGAATGGCTACACCTTC CASSIRDRGNGYTF
NA NA TRBJ1-2 TRBV9 TGTGCCAGCAGCGTAGAACTTTGGGAGGGCTACACCTTC CASSVELWEGYTF
many TRBD1 TRBJ2-5 TRBV29-1 TGCAGCGTCGACCGGGACAGGGTTCAAGAGACCCAGTACTTC CSVDRDRVQETQYF
many NA TRBJ1-2 TRBV27 TGTGCCAGCAGTTTAAGAACAGGCTATGGCTACACCTTC CASSLRTGYGYTF
many TRBD1 TRBJ2-5 TRBV2 TGTGCCAGCAGTGTAGGGGGCAGGGAGACCCAGTACTTC CASSVGGRETQYF
many NA TRBJ2-7 TRBV20-1 TGCAGTGCTAGTAGCCTAGCCGGCTACGAGCAGTACTTC CSASSLAGYEQYF
many NA TRBJ2-7 TRBV19 TGTGCCAGTAGTATGGCCGGCCGGGGTTCCTACGAGCAGTACTTC CASSMAGRGSYEQYF
many NA TRBJ1-1 TRBV29-1 TGCAGCGTGCAGTCAGCCCAGCCGAGCACTGAAGCTTTCTTT CSVQSAQPSTEAFF
many TRBD1 TRBJ1-2 TRBV18 TGTGCCAGCTCACCGGGGACAGGGTTTGGCTACACCTTC CASSPGTGFGYTF
NA NA TRBJ1-1 TRBV11-2 TGTGCCAGCAGCTTATGGGGAGGGGGTTCAGGCACTGAAGCTTTCTTT CASSLWGGGSGTEAFF
many NA TRBJ2-3 TRBV7-8 TGTGCCAGCAGCTTAGCCTACCGGGGGTCGAACTTCCCAGATACGCAGTATTTT CASSLAYRGSNFPDTQYF
NA NA TRBJ1-2 TRBV6-1 TGTGCCAGCAGTGAAGCCTACGACAGGAACGGCTACACCTTC CASSEAYDRNGYTF
once NA TRBJ1-1 TRBV30 TGTGCCTGGAGGAGGGCAGGGGAAGCTTTCTTT CAWRRAGEAFF
many TRBD1 TRBJ1-2 TRBV20-1 TGCAGTGCTATCCCAGGGGGCGCGTTGAACTATGGCTACACCTTC CSAIPGGALNYGYTF
many TRBD1 TRBJ2-7 TRBV19 TGTGCCAGTAGTGGCACGCACAGGGGTCCGGGCGAGCAGTACTTC CASSGTHRGPGEQYF
many TRBD1 TRBJ1-5 TRBV7-8 TGTGCCAGCAGCTTACAGGACAGGGCCAATCAGCCCCAGCATTTT CASSLQDRANQPQHF
many NA TRBJ2-5 TRBV10-3 TGTGCCATCAGTGCCCTGGGACTCCAAGAGACCCAGTACTTC CAISALGLQETQYF
NA NA TRBJ1-3 TRBV24-1 TGTGCCACCAGTGATTATGGGGCCGGAAACACCATATATTTT CATSDYGAGNTIYF
many NA TRBJ2-7 TRBV20-1 TGCAGTGCTAGACGGGTGGGGGAATTGGTGTACGAGCAGTACTTC CSARRVGELVYEQYF
NA TRBD2 TRBJ2-7 TRBV6-1 TGTGCCAGCAGTACGACTAGCGGGAGTTTTTACGAGCAGTACTTC CASSTTSGSFYEQYF
many NA TRBJ1-1 TRBV27 TGTGCCAGCAGTTCAATTGAGATGAACACTGAAGCTTTCTTT CASSSIEMNTEAFF
NA NA TRBJ2-7 TRBV12-3/TRBV12-4 TGTGCCAGCAGTTATGGTCTCTACGAGCAGTACTTC CASSYGLYEQYF
many NA TRBJ2-2 TRBV2 TGTGCCAGCAGGGGGGACGGGGAGCTGTTTTTT CASRGDGELFF
many TRBD1 TRBJ2-7 TRBV6-2/TRBV6-3 TGTGCCAGCAGTTACCGGTGGACAGGGGTCGACGAGCAGTACTTC CASSYRWTGVDEQYF
many NA TRBJ2-7 TRBV28 TGTGCCAGCAGTTTAGGCAGGATGTACGAGCAGTACTTC CASSLGRMYEQYF
many NA TRBJ2-7 TRBV20-1 TGCAGTGCTAGTCCCCCACGAGGCAATAACGAGCAGTACTTC CSASPPRGNNEQYF
NA TRBD1 TRBJ2-7 TRBV6-2/TRBV6-3 TGTGCCAGCAGTTACCCCGAGACAGGGGACGCCCCGGAGCAGTACTTC CASSYPETGDAPEQYF
NA NA TRBJ2-5 TRBV6-2/TRBV6-3 TGTGCCATTTCGGACGTTTGGGAGACCCAGTACTTC CAISDVWETQYF